This T cell receptor beta chain was documented in a study of radiotherapy plus CTLA-4 blockade in lung cancer. Broader study findings: Blood saw expansion of tumor-derived TCR clones after radiotherapy plus ipilimumab.

TCRdb keeps only in-frame clones here, not all; method: immunoSEQ multiplex PCR. Of tens of thousands of clones detected, roughly 70% appear once; the ten largest clones hold more than 13%. CTLA-4 blockade with ipilimumab, together with focal radiation, was given to patients with chemo-refractory metastatic non-small-cell lung cancer. With V trimmed by 5 bases and J by 8 bases, 10 bases remained unmatched. CDR1 SGHNT and CDR2 YYREEE come from the germline V gene (reference sequence). CDR3 size: 16 residues. To note about this clone: Its antigen is unidentified.

The sequence came from a human donor with non-small cell lung cancer that progressed on radiotherapy plus ipilimumab. This chain uses TRBV5-4 with TRBJ1-4, with TRBD1 matching over 12 bases. The sequencing here drew on peripheral blood, taken from a patient treated with radiotherapy plus ipilimumab. In nucleotides, the CDR3 is TGTGCCAGCAGGGAAGGGACAGGGGGCGGTCAAGAAAAACTGTTTTTT. Amino acids: CASREGTGGGQEKLFF.